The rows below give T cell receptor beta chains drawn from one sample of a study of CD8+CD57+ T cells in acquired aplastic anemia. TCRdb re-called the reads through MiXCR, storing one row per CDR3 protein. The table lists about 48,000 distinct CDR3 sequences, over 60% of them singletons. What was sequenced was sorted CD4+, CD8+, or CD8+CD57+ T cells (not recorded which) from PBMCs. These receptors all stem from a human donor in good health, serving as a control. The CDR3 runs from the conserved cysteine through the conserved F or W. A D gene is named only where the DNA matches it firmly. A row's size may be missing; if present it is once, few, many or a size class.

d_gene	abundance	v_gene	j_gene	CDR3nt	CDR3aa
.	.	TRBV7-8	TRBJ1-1	TGTGCCAGCAGCTTAGGGGGCCTAGCTGAAGCTTTCTTT	CASSLGGLAEAFF
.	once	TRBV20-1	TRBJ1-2	TGCAGTGCTAGAGGTCCAGGGGAGGGCTACACCTTC	CSARGPGEGYTF
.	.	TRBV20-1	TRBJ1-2	TGCAGTGCTAGAGAGGGTGGGACGGAAGCTCTTAGAAACTATGGCTACACCTTC	CSAREGGTEALRNYGYTF
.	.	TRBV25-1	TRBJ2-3	TGTGCCAGCAGTGATCCGGGAAAGGCAGATACGCAGTATTTT	CASSDPGKADTQYF
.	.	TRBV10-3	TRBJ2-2	TGTGCCATCAGTGGCGACAGGACCGGCGGGGAGCTGTTTTTT	CAISGDRTGGELFF
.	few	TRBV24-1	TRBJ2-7	TGTGCCACCAGTGATTTAGAAGGGGCCCAGCAGTACTTC	CATSDLEGAQQYF
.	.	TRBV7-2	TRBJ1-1	TGTGCCAGCAGCTTAGCGGACGGACACCACACTGAAGCTTTCTTT	CASSLADGHHTEAFF
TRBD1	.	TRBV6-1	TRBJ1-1	TGTGCCAGCAGAGGGTGGCAGGGGGCACTGAACACTGAAGCTTTCTTT	CASRGWQGALNTEAFF
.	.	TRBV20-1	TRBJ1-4	TGTGTGCCCCGACTGGGAAATGAAAAACTGTTTTTT	CVPRLGNEKLFF
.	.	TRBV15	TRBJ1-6	TGTGCCACCAGCATTGGGGTAGTTGACTCACCCCTCCACTTT	CATSIGVVDSPLHF
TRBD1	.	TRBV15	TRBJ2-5	TGTGCCACCAGCAGGGACAGGGGGGACCAGTACTTC	CATSRDRGDQYF
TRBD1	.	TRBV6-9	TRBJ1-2	TGTGCCAGCAGACCGGGACAGGGGGCGGAAGGCTATGGCTACACCTTC	CASRPGQGAEGYGYTF
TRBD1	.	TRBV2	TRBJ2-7	TGTGCCAGCAACCGGGACAGGGGACCGAGTGAGCAGTACTTC	CASNRDRGPSEQYF
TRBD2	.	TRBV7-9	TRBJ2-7	TGTGCCAGCAGCTACCGGGGGGGGACCTACGAGCAGTACTTC	CASSYRGGTYEQYF
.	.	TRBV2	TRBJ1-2	TGTGCCAGCAGTGGGCAGGGAGAGGTCTACACCTTC	CASSGQGEVYTF
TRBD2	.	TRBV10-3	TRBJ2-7	TGTGCCAGCAGTAATATACTAGCGGGGTACGAGCAGTACTTC	CASSNILAGYEQYF
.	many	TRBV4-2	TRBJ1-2	TGTGCCAGCAGCCAAGATGAGTTAGGCAGCGACTATGGCTACATCTTC	CASSQDELGSDYGYIF
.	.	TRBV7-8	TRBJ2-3	TGTGCCAGCAGTTTACGCCGGACTCCGCGAGATACGCAGTATTTT	CASSLRRTPRDTQYF
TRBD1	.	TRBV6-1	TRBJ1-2	TGTGCCAGCGGCGGGACAGGGGATGATGGCTACACCTTC	CASGGTGDDGYTF
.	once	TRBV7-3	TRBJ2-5	TGTGCCAGCAGCTTAACCTATGTGGAGACCCAGTACTTC	CASSLTYVETQYF
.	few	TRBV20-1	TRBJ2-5	TGCAGTGCTAGAGGACCACCGGGCTCTCAGGGAGAGACCCAGTACTTC	CSARGPPGSQGETQYF
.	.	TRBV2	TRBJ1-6	TGTGCCAGCACTGGCTTATACTCCTATAATTCACCCCTCCACTTT	CASTGLYSYNSPLHF
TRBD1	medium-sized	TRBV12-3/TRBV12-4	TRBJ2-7	TGTGCCAGCTGCGACAGGGGCTCCTACGAGCAGTACTTC	CASCDRGSYEQYF
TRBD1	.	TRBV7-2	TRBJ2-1	TGTGCCAGCAGCACGCGGACAGGGAATGAGCAGTTCTTC	CASSTRTGNEQFF
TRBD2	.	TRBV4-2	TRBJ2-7	TGTGCCAGCAGCTCCTCTCGGGGGGGAACCTACGAGCAGTACTTC	CASSSSRGGTYEQYF
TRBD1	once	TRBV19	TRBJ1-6	TGTGCCAGTAGTTGGGACAGCAATTCACCCCTCCACTTT	CASSWDSNSPLHF
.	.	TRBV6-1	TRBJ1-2	TGTGCCAGCACTCGCCTCCAGGGGCGTTATGGCTACACCTTC	CASTRLQGRYGYTF
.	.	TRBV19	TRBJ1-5	TGTGCCAGTAGTGCGGACAGCAATCAGCCCCAGCATTTT	CASSADSNQPQHF
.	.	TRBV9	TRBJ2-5	TGTGCCAGCAGCGTTCCGGGAGAGGGAGAGACCCAGTACTTC	CASSVPGEGETQYF
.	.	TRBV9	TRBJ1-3	TGTGCCAGCAGGGACTCTGGAAACACCATATATTTT	CASRDSGNTIYF
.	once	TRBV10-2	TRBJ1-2	TGCGCCAGCAGCCAGACTTCTTATGGCTACACCTTC	CASSQTSYGYTF
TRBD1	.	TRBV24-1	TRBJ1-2	TGTGCCACCAGTGAGAAACAGGGGAGGATCGGCTACACCTTC	CATSEKQGRIGYTF
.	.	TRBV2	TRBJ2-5	TGTGCCAGCAGTGAAACGCCCCAAGAGACCCAGTACTTC	CASSETPQETQYF
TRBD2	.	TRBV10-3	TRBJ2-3	TGTGCCATCAGCGGAGCGGGACTAGCGGACACAGATACGCAGTATTTT	CAISGAGLADTDTQYF
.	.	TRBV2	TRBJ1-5	TGTGCCAGCAGTGAAGGGGGATCTTATCAGCCCCAGCATTTT	CASSEGGSYQPQHF
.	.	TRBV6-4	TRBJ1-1	TGTGCCAGCAGTGACGGACGTGGTCACACTGAAGCTTTCTTT	CASSDGRGHTEAFF
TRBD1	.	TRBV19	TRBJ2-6	TGTGCCAGCGGCCCTCCGGGTCAGGGGGCCTCTGGGGCCAACGTCCTGACCTTC	CASGPPGQGASGANVLTF
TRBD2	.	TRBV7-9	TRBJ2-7	TGTGCCAGCAGCCGCGGACTAGCGGGAGTCGAGCAGTACTTC	CASSRGLAGVEQYF
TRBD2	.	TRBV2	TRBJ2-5	TGTGCCAGCAGTGAAGCTAGCGGGGGGGAAGAGACCCAGTACTTC	CASSEASGGEETQYF
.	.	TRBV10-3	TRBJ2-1	TGTGCCATCAGTGCCGGGACCAGCAATGAGCAGTTCTTC	CAISAGTSNEQFF
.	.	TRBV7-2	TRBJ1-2	TGTGCCAGCAGGACCCCGGGGCGCAGACCCGATGGCTACACCTTC	CASRTPGRRPDGYTF
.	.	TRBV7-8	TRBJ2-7	TGTGCCAGCAGCTTAGTTGGGACATACGAGCAGTACTTC	CASSLVGTYEQYF
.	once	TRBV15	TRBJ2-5	TGTGCCACCAGCAGAGTACCACTAAGGGGCCAAGAGACCCAGTACTTC	CATSRVPLRGQETQYF
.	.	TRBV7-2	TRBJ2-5	TGTGCCAGCAGCTTAGGTCGACTAGGCCCGGGAACCCAGTACTTC	CASSLGRLGPGTQYF
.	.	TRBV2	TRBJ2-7	TGTGCCAGCAGATCCGGGCCTAACCTAGTGGAGCAGTACTTC	CASRSGPNLVEQYF
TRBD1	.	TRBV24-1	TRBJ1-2	TGTGCCACCGGGACAGGCAATTCCTATGGCTACACCTTC	CATGTGNSYGYTF
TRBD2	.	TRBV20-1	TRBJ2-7	TGCAGCTTACTAGCGGGAGACGAGCAGTACTTC	CSLLAGDEQYF
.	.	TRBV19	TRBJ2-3	TGTGCCAGTAGTATAGGGACAACAGATACGCAGTATTTT	CASSIGTTDTQYF
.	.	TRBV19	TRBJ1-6	TGTGCCAGCAGGCCGGACAGTTGGGATTCACCCCTCCACTTT	CASRPDSWDSPLHF
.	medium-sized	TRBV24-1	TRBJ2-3	TGTGCCACCAGTGATTGGACCCCTAGCGCGGATAGCACAGATACGCAGTATTTT	CATSDWTPSADSTDTQYF
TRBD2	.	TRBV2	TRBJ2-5	TGTGCCAGCAGTGGCCTGGCCCCGGGGGGGCTAGAGACCCAGTACTTC	CASSGLAPGGLETQYF
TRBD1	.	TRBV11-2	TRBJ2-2	TGTGCCAGCAGCCACAACCTGGGACAGGGCAGCACCGGGGAGCTGTTTTTT	CASSHNLGQGSTGELFF
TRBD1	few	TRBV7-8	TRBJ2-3	TGTGCCAGCAGTGGACAGGGTTGGTCAGATACGCAGTATTTT	CASSGQGWSDTQYF